These 19 T cell receptor beta chains were all obtained from the same sample, sequenced in a study of CD8+CD57+ T cells in acquired aplastic anemia (dated by TCRdb to 2017 to 2018). Patients chosen for sequencing had shown expansion of CD8+CD57+ cells by flow cytometry. The sequencer was an Illumina HiSeq 2000. Profiling of TCR beta VDJ combinations and CDR3 sequences used genomic DNA as the template. TCRdb trimmed public reads at Q25 via fastp, called clones via MiXCR and kept in-frame beta chains. CDR3 protein duplicates are merged, each entry listing the most common genes and DNA. The sample table shows roughly 240,000 distinct CDR3 sequences, and 45% to 50% are seen once. The ten largest clones add up to roughly 8% of the sample. The sequencing sample was made of sorted CD4+, CD8+, or CD8+CD57+ T cells (not recorded which) from PBMCs. The origin of the receptors is a human donor with aplastic anemia.

The genes are TRBV20-1 and TRBJ2-1; D may be TRBD1 (6 bases). This CDR3 is built from 10 residues. From germline, CDR1 is DFQATT and CDR2 SNEGSKA (reference sequence). Trimming took off 6 bases at V and 8 bases at J, with 8 bases between the two ends. CDR3 DNA: TGCAGTGCGGGGGCCGATGAGCAGTTCTTC. This translates into CSAGADEQFF.

Note on this clonotype: A much larger clone lies one base from this, so it may be a read error. The genes are TRBV4-3 and TRBJ2-7, with TRBD1 as a possible D gene (6 bases). Germline V gene data show CDR1 as LGHNA and CDR2 as YSLEER. The CDR3 totals 16 residues. CDR3 region: CASSQVAGTSSYERYF. CDR3 nucleotides: TGCGCCAGCAGCCAGGTGGCCGGGACATCCTCCTACGAGCGGTACTTC.

Ten or more counts support this clonotype. The chain uses TRBV9 and TRBJ2-7; 9 bases fit TRBD2. Trimming at V came to 4 bases and at J to 3 bases, leaving 8 bases not matched to a gene. CDR1 is SGDLS and CDR2 is YYNGEE in the germline V gene. CDR3 length equals 15 residues. CDR3: CASSQESGRIYEQYF. The CDR3, as DNA: TGTGCCAGCAGCCAAGAAAGCGGGAGGATCTACGAGCAGTACTTC.

In regard to this clonotype: A junction end diverges from the germline sequence, so it may reflect a read error. The chain carries TRBV10-3 and TRBJ1-6, with a tentative D call TRBD1 (5 bases). CDR1 and CDR2 from the germline V gene are ENHRY and SYGVKD. The CDR3 is made up of 14 amino acids. CDR3 nucleotide sequence: TGTGCCAGCAGACCCGGGACGGTGAATTCACCCCTCCGCTTT. Amino acids: CASRPGTVNSPLRF.

This clonotype showed up many times. This chain connects TRBV13 to TRBJ2-3; TRBD1 or TRBD2 may be the D gene (6 bases each). Germline-derived CDR1 and CDR2 are PRHDT and FYEKMQ (reference sequence). V lost 1 base and J lost 1, with 9 bases in between. The CDR3 spans 15 residues. The CDR3 DNA is TGTGCCAGCAGCTTAGAGGGGGGTGGCACAGATACGCAGTATTTT. Protein sequence: CASSLEGGGTDTQYF. The variable domain in full, with the rest retrieved from reference TRBV13 and TRBJ2-3, is AAGVIQSPRHLIKEKRETATLKCYPIPRHDTVYWYQQGPGQDPQFLISFYEKMQSDKGSIPDRFSAQQFSDYHSELNMSSLELGDSALYFCASSLEGGGTDTQYFGPGTRLTVL.

This clonotype has ten or more counts. The chain couples TRBV20-1 to TRBJ2-7; the D gene is possibly TRBD1 (6 bases). Germline CDR1 and CDR2: DFQATT and SNEGSKA (reference sequence). The V and J ends lost 5 bases and 1 base respectively, with 12 bases between them. This CDR3 has 13 residues. The CDR3 sequence is CSADRRQSYEQYF. DNA for the CDR3: TGCAGTGCTGACAGGCGACAGTCCTACGAGCAGTACTTC.

Comment on this clonotype: The junction does not match germline at one end; this may be a read error. The gene calls are TRBV29-1 and TRBJ2-5; TRBD1 agrees at 9 bases. Germline lookup yields CDR1 SQVTM and CDR2 ANQGSEA. This CDR3 has 12 amino acids. The CDR3 region has the DNA TGCAGCGTAGCAGACAGGGGGGGCTTCCGGCGCTTC. Its protein is CSVADRGGFRRF.

A word on this clonotype: Since a much larger clone is just one base distant, this may be a read error. The chain employs TRBV12-3 or TRBV12-4 and TRBJ1-5; 11 nucleotides agree with TRBD2. The DNA end is more similar to TRBJ2-3, so the J call may be wrong. The CDR3 consists of 15 residues. In nucleotides, the CDR3 is TGTGCCAGCACTGTGGGACTAGCGGGCACAGATACGCAGTATTTT. It encodes CASTVGLAGTDTQYF.

V is TRBV20-1 and J is TRBJ2-7; D perhaps matches TRBD2 (6 bases). The CDR3 is 12 amino acids. Germline CDR1 DFQATT, CDR2 SNEGSKA (reference sequence). V was shortened by 3 bases and J by 5 bases, with 11 bases between the two germline ends. The CDR3 DNA is TGCAGTGCTAGTCTGTCTAGCGACGAGCAGTACTTC. It specifies CSASLSSDEQYF.

On this clonotype: The CDR3 ends on some other residue instead of the conserved phenylalanine or tryptophan, so this is likely a read error. CDR3 in amino acids: CASSDPDLTSGGPDTQYL. The CDR3 nucleotides are TGTGCCAGCAGTGACCCCGATCTGACTAGCGGGGGCCCGGATACGCAGTATCTT. The chain couples TRBV6-2 or TRBV6-3 to TRBJ2-3, with TRBD2 identical over 12 bases. V was pared by 5 bases and J by 6 bases, with 15 bases of the junction left unmatched. The V gene's germline CDR1 is MNHEY and CDR2 SVGEGT. The CDR3 extends over 18 amino acids.

At least ten counts were recorded for this clonotype. The chain links TRBV6-6 to TRBJ1-4; the D is unclear. Germline lookup yields CDR1 MNHNY and CDR2 SVGAGI (reference sequence). Trimming left V 5 bases short and J 4 bases short, with 5 bases between. The CDR3 has 12 amino acids. The CDR3 region has the DNA TGTGCCAGCAGTAGTAGTAATGAAAAACTGTTTTTT. Protein product: CASSSSNEKLFF.

This sequence joins TRBV25-1 and TRBJ1-1; TRBD1 aligns across 7 bases. The V segment lost 5 bases and the J segment 4 bases; nucleotides outside the gene matches: 4. Germline V gene lookup returns CDR1 MGHDK and CDR2 SYGVNS. The CDR3 length is 13 residues. The CDR3 bases are TGTGCCAGCAGTCAGGGGGGTTCCACTGAAGCTTTCTTT. This codes for CASSQGGSTEAFF.

The V gene is TRBV14, the J gene TRBJ2-5; 11 bases align to TRBD2. J was trimmed by 1 base and V by 4 bases; bases with no gene match: 5. There are 16 residues in the CDR3. Looked up from germline, CDR1 is SGHDN and CDR2 is FVKESK. CDR3 protein: CASSRGTSGGQETQYF. The CDR3 coding sequence is TGTGCCAGCAGCCGCGGGACTAGCGGAGGCCAAGAGACCCAGTACTTC.

This clonotype was counted ten times or more. V usage is TRBV10-2 and J usage is TRBJ2-5, with D perhaps matching TRBD2 (6 bases). V was clipped by 8 bases and J by 4 bases, with 23 bases between them. There are 16 residues in the CDR3. CDR1 is WSHSY and CDR2 is SAAADI in the germline V gene. In DNA form, the CDR3 reads TGCGCCAGCGATGGAGGGCCTGAGTCCGTTCGAGAGACCCAGTACTTC. This sequence encodes CASDGGPESVRETQYF.

The rearrangement links TRBV4-1 to TRBJ1-5, with D unresolved. CDR1 MGHRA and CDR2 YSYEKL come from the germline V gene. V was cut by 3 bases and J by 0 bases, with 9 bases left in between. CDR3 size: 15 residues. CDR3 in DNA: TGCGCCAGCAGCCAGTTTACGAATAGCAATCAGCCCCAGCATTTT. Translated: CASSQFTNSNQPQHF.

The genes are TRBV5-1 and TRBJ1-2; D may be TRBD1 (5 bases). The CDR3 loop spans 15 amino acids. Looked up from germline, CDR1 is SGHRS and CDR2 is YFSETQ. V dropped 2 bases and J dropped 6 bases, with 17 bases sitting between them. The CDR3: CASSLTGGTADGYTF. CDR3 DNA sequence: TGCGCCAGCAGCTTAACCGGTGGGACGGCGGATGGCTACACCTTC.

This clonotype was seen more than once but under ten times. J is TRBJ2-1 and V is TRBV18, with TRBD1 matching 7 bases. V shed 3 bases, J shed 7 bases, and the junction held 6 bases outside the gene matches. The V gene's germline CDR1 is KGHSH and CDR2 LQKENI. The CDR3 is 14 amino acids. The CDR3 nucleotides are TGTGCCAGCTCACCCGACAGGGATGGGAATGAGCAGTTCTTC. It yields the protein CASSPDRDGNEQFF.

The table lists this clonotype with many counts. V gene TRBV6-2 or TRBV6-3 combines with J gene TRBJ1-6, with 7 bases aligning to TRBD1. Germline lookup yields CDR1 MNHEY and CDR2 SVGEGT. This CDR3 has 14 residues. V lost 5 bases to trimming and J lost 7 bases; unmatched junction nucleotides: 5. The CDR3 loop is CASSTTGENSPLHF. The DNA of the CDR3 is TGTGCCAGCAGTACAACAGGGGAAAATTCACCCCTCCACTTT.

This clonotype was observed a handful of times. The V gene is TRBV19, the J gene TRBJ2-5; 8 bases align to TRBD1. Germline CDR1 and CDR2: LNHDA and SQIVND (reference sequence). V dropped 6 bases and J dropped 5; count of bases not matched to a gene: 5. This CDR3 contains 13 residues. CDR3 coding DNA: TGTGCCAGTAGCGACAGGGGTGGGGAGACCCAGTACTTC. Amino acid sequence: CASSDRGGETQYF.